This passage covers 3 T cell receptor beta chains from one sample sequenced in a study of cytomegalovirus exposure and HLA in healthy donors. 60 Vbeta and 13 Jbeta primers were used in PCR. Sequencing was performed with immunoSEQ multiplex PCR; in TCRdb, only in-frame clones are kept and a portion is missing. The table includes 100,000 or so clones, 76% detected once. The sequencing sample was made of PBMCs. The receptors were sampled from a man aged 40-49 years in good health and CMV-seropositive.

The table lists this clone with a few counts. The chain is built from TRBV28 and TRBJ1-2, with unresolved D. Germline V gene data show CDR1 as MDHEN and CDR2 as SYDVKM. The CDR3 has 14 residues. V lost 5 bases to trimming and J lost 7 bases, with 17 bases between them. The CDR3 is CASSTPKGGFGYTF. The DNA for the CDR3 is TGTGCCAGCAGTACCCCCAAGGGCGGGTTTGGCTACACCTTC.

This clone was detected once. The genes are TRBV7-8 and TRBJ2-2; 10 bases match TRBD2. The CDR3 has 16 residues. V was clipped by 5 bases and J by 0 bases; unmatched bases: 3. Germline V gene sequence: CDR1 SGHVS, CDR2 FQNEAQ. The CDR3 nucleotides read TGTGCCAGCAGCCAACTAGCGGGATCGAACACCGGGGAGCTGTTTTTT. This codes for CASSQLAGSNTGELFF. The whole variable domain, remainder taken from reference TRBV7-8 and TRBJ2-2, is GAGVSQSPRYKVAKRGQDVALRCDPISGHVSLFWYQQALGQGPEFLTYFQNEAQLDKSGLPSDRFFAERPEGSVSTLKIQRTQQEDSAVYLCASSQLAGSNTGELFFGEGSRLTVL.

The chain employs TRBV7-9 and TRBJ2-4, with TRBD1 as a possible D gene (6 bases). Per germline, CDR1 SEHNR and CDR2 FQNEAQ (reference sequence). The CDR3 has 17 amino acids. Trimming cost V 4 bases and J 1 base, with 17 bases left between them. The CDR3 loop reads CASSSRGSLEAKNIQYF. CDR3 coding DNA: TGTGCCAGCAGCTCCAGGGGTTCCCTTGAGGCCAAAAACATTCAGTACTTC.